These 8 T cell receptor beta chains share one sample of origin, sequenced in a study of response to subunit inactivated influenza vaccine. TCRdb used MiXCR to reprocess the RT-PCR reads, holding one entry per CDR3 protein. Of fewer than 700,000 distinct CDR3 sequences in the sample, 10% to 15% were seen once. The sample in question was PBMCs from blood, obtained around seven weeks after vaccination. The receptors derive from a man aged 50 to 60 who received an inactivated influenza vaccine.

This clonotype was seen at least ten times. The V and J genes are TRBV6-5 and TRBJ2-2; perhaps TRBD1 as D (6 bases). The V end was cut by 1 base, the J end by 1 base, with 10 bases between. Germline assignment: CDR1 MNHEY and CDR2 SVGAGI. There are 16 residues in the CDR3. This chain's CDR3 is CASSYLQGMNTGELFF. As DNA, the CDR3 is TGTGCCAGCAGTTACTTACAGGGAATGAACACCGGGGAGCTGTTTTTT.

Ten or more counts support this clonotype. V usage is TRBV25-1 and J usage is TRBJ1-1, with 8 positions matching TRBD1. Germline-derived CDR1 and CDR2 are MGHDK and SYGVNS. The V gene end was trimmed by 1 base and the J gene end by 5 bases; junction bases not matched to a gene: 9. The CDR3 covers 16 residues. The CDR3 region has the DNA TGTGCCAGCAGTGAATTTTGGACAGGGATTGGGACTGAAGCTTTCTTT. It translates to CASSEFWTGIGTEAFF.

This clonotype has at least ten counts. V usage is TRBV7-3 and J usage is TRBJ2-3, with D maybe TRBD1 (5 bases). Germline V gene sequence: CDR1 SGHTA, CDR2 FQGTGA. With 3 bases removed from V and 4 bases from J, the gap between germline ends came to 8 bases. CDR3 length: 13 amino acids. CDR3 in amino acids: CASSFDRADTQYF. The CDR3 coding sequence is TGTGCCAGCAGCTTCGACAGAGCAGATACGCAGTATTTT. The full variable domain, rest sourced from reference TRBV7-3 and TRBJ2-3, is GAGVSQTPSNKVTEKGKYVELRCDPISGHTALYWYRQSLGQGPEFLIYFQGTGAADDSGLPNDRFFAVRPEGSVSTLKIQRTERGDSAVYLCASSFDRADTQYFGPGTRLTVL.

The chain carries TRBV11-2 and TRBJ2-7, with a possible D match to TRBD2 (7 bases). This CDR3 has 15 residues. V dropped 4 bases and J dropped 6 bases, with 19 bases sitting between them. Germline CDR1 and CDR2: SGHAT and FQNNGV. CDR3 loop: CASSWGSAGASEQYF. CDR3 sequence (DNA): TGTGCCAGCAGCTGGGGGTCTGCGGGGGCTAGCGAGCAGTACTTC.

This clonotype was counted between two and nine times. The chain links TRBV9 to TRBJ2-5; 8 nucleotides agree with TRBD2. The CDR3 length is 15 residues. Germline lookup yields CDR1 SGDLS and CDR2 YYNGEE. With V trimmed by 4 bases and J by 4 bases, 9 bases remained unmatched. The CDR3 protein is CASSLSGNGAETQYF. CDR3 sequence (DNA): TGTGCCAGCAGCCTTAGCGGGAACGGTGCAGAGACCCAGTACTTC.

This clonotype was observed a few times. J is TRBJ1-5 and V is TRBV28; TRBD1 matches 7 bases. The CDR3 contains 12 residues. CDR1 is MDHEN, CDR2 SYDVKM, per germline. V trimming: 10 bases; J trimming: 5 bases; junction bases outside the gene matches: 5. The CDR3 DNA sequence: TGTGCCACTCGACAGGGATATCAGCCCCAGCATTTT. Translation: CATRQGYQPQHF. The variable domain in full, with the rest retrieved from reference TRBV28 and TRBJ1-5, is DVKVTQSSRYLVKRTGEKVFLECVQDMDHENMFWYRQDPGLGLRLIYFSYDVKMKEKGDIPEGYSVSREKKERFSLILESASTNQTSMYLCATRQGYQPQHFGDGTRLSIL.

The rearrangement links TRBV6-5 to TRBJ2-2; 12 bases agree with TRBD2. Germline V gives CDR1 MNHEY, CDR2 SVGAGI. J was trimmed by 5 bases and V by 2 bases; bases with no gene match: 3. CDR3 length: 16 amino acids. This CDR3 reads CASSYGLAGGTGELFF. The CDR3, as DNA: TGTGCCAGCAGTTACGGTCTAGCGGGAGGGACCGGGGAGCTGTTTTTT.

This clonotype showed up just a few times. The chain employs TRBV20-1 and TRBJ2-1, with TRBD2 matching 9 bases. The CDR3 sequence is 12 residues long. The V segment lost 4 bases and the J segment 8 bases; nucleotides outside the gene matches: 3. In germline, CDR1 is DFQATT, CDR2 SNEGSKA (reference sequence). CDR3 sequence: CSAKREVYEQFF. In DNA, the CDR3 is TGCAGTGCTAAGCGGGAGGTCTATGAGCAGTTCTTC.